The 20 T cell receptor beta chains in this list originate from one sample, sequenced in a study of T cells after yellow fever vaccination. TCRdb ran MiXCR on the 5' RACE reads and lists one entry per CDR3 protein. The sample holds 200,000 to 300,000 distinct CDR3 sequences, under 15% seen once. The specimen was CD4+ T cells sorted from PBMCs, collected 45 days after the yellow fever booster vaccination. The receptors stem from a man aged 25-45 years who received the YFV17D yellow fever vaccine.

The gene calls are TRBV30 and TRBJ2-7; 7 positions match TRBD1. The CDR3 loop spans 14 amino acids. Germline CDR1 reads GTSNPN; CDR2 reads SVGIG (reference sequence). V dropped 5 bases and J dropped 5; count of bases not matched to a gene: 12. CDR3 bases: TGTGCCTGGGCCTCCCTGGCGACAGGGAACGAGCAGTACTTC. This sequence encodes CAWASLATGNEQYF.

The sample holds a few counts of this clonotype. This sequence joins TRBV20-1 and TRBJ2-5, with 8 bases matching TRBD2. CDR3 size: 14 residues. In germline, CDR1 is DFQATT, CDR2 SNEGSKA (reference sequence). With 5 bases clipped from V and 4 bases from J, the junction kept 9 bases outside the gene matches. CDR3 protein: CSACRGGNGETQYF. CDR3 coding DNA: TGCAGTGCTTGCCGGGGGGGAAATGGAGAGACCCAGTACTTC.

The genes are TRBV20-1 and TRBJ2-5; no reliable D call. This CDR3 spans 15 amino acids. V was clipped by 0 bases and J by 4 bases, with 15 bases between them. The germline gives CDR1 DFQATT, CDR2 SNEGSKA (reference sequence). The CDR3 region has the DNA TGCAGTGCTAGAGACCCCTCTTGGGCCACAGAGACCCAGTACTTC. This gives the protein CSARDPSWATETQYF.

V gene TRBV30 combines with J gene TRBJ2-3; 7 nucleotides match TRBD1. V was pared by 1 base and J by 2 bases, with 9 bases of the junction left unmatched. The CDR3 is 16 amino acids. Germline CDR1 and CDR2: GTSNPN and SVGIG (reference sequence). This CDR3 is CAWSEVWDSDTDTQYF. CDR3 nucleotide sequence: TGTGCCTGGAGTGAGGTTTGGGACAGTGACACAGATACGCAGTATTTT.

The CDR3, as DNA: TGTGCCACCAGTGAGGGGACACCAGGAGAGACCCAGTACTTC. Its translation: CATSEGTPGETQYF. The J gene is TRBJ2-5, the V gene TRBV24-1; possibly TRBD1 for D (6 bases). The ends were cut back, 4 bases at V and 4 bases at J, with 12 bases in the middle. Germline lookup yields CDR1 KGHDR and CDR2 SFDVKD. The CDR3 extends over 14 amino acids.

The chain carries TRBV7-2 and TRBJ2-6; perhaps TRBD1 as D (5 bases). The CDR3 is 16 residues long. Germline loops: CDR1 SGHTA, CDR2 FQGNSA. The V end lost 0 bases, the J end lost 3 bases, and 9 bases lay between the germline ends. CDR3 nucleotide sequence: TGTGCCAGCAGCTTAGCGTTGGGGCTTGGGGCCAACGTCCTGACTTTC. Protein sequence: CASSLALGLGANVLTF.

This clonotype has more than one count but fewer than ten. V usage is TRBV7-2 and J usage is TRBJ2-5, with 9 bases aligning to TRBD2. Trimming at V came to 7 bases and at J to 4 bases, leaving 7 bases not matched to a gene. The germline V gene has CDR1 SGHTA and CDR2 FQGNSA. The CDR3 sequence is 14 residues long. The CDR3 nucleotides read TGTGCCAGCACCTATGCTAGCGGGACAGAGACCCAGTACTTC. Amino acid sequence: CASTYASGTETQYF.

The rearrangement uses TRBV7-9 and TRBJ2-1, with 11 nucleotides matching TRBD1. CDR1 is SEHNR and CDR2 is FQNEAQ in the germline V gene (reference sequence). The ends lost 5 bases at V and 3 bases at J; junction bases unmatched: 9. The CDR3 contains 17 residues. The CDR3 nucleotides are TGTGCCAGCAGCCCGGGACAGGGGGGTACCCTCTACAATGAGCAGTTCTTC. Translation: CASSPGQGGTLYNEQFF. The variable domain in full, with the rest retrieved from reference TRBV7-9 and TRBJ2-1, is DTGVSQNPRHKITKRGQNVTFRCDPISEHNRLYWYRQTLGQGPEFLTYFQNEAQLEKSRLLSDRFSAERPKGSFSTLEIQRTEQGDSAMYLCASSPGQGGTLYNEQFFGPGTRLTVL.

This rearrangement joins TRBV18 to TRBJ2-5; 10 positions match TRBD1. Germline CDR1 KGHSH, CDR2 LQKENI. This CDR3 is built from 16 residues. The ends lost 0 bases at V and 6 bases at J; junction bases unmatched: 7. The CDR3 bases are TGTGCCAGCTCACCACCGGGACAGGGGTACGTGAAGACCCAGTACTTC. Translation: CASSPPGQGYVKTQYF.

This chain uses TRBV6-1 with TRBJ2-2; 9 nucleotides align to TRBD1. Trimming cost V 6 bases and J 6 bases; bases outside gene matches: 8. The length of the CDR3 is 15 residues. Germline V CDR1 and CDR2: MNHNS, SASEGT. In nucleotides, the CDR3 is TGTGCCAGCAGGACCAGGGACAGGGTTCCCGGGGAGCTGTTTTTT. It yields the protein CASRTRDRVPGELFF.

The table lists this clonotype with a few counts. The chain has TRBV7-3 and TRBJ2-3; D is perhaps TRBD2 (5 bases). This CDR3 comprises 15 residues. Looked up from germline, CDR1 is SGHTA and CDR2 is FQGTGA. The ends were cut back, 1 base at V and 3 bases at J, with 11 bases in the middle. As DNA, the CDR3 is TGTGCCAGCAGCTTAAAAGGGTGGGAGACAGATACGCAGTATTTT. It is translated as CASSLKGWETDTQYF.

The table lists this clonotype with many counts. This chain uses TRBV25-1 with TRBJ2-3; the D is unclear. V gave up 4 bases and J gave up 6 bases, with 8 bases separating them. Germline CDR1 is MGHDK and CDR2 is SYGVNS. The CDR3 length is 12 residues. CDR3 region: CASSGPSDTQYF. CDR3 in DNA: TGTGCCAGCAGTGGCCCGTCGGATACGCAGTATTTT.

This clonotype was recorded a few times. V gene TRBV20-1 combines with J gene TRBJ2-4; 10 nucleotides line up with TRBD1. CDR1 DFQATT and CDR2 SNEGSKA come from the germline V gene (reference sequence). The CDR3 runs 15 residues. Germline trimming cut 6 bases from V and 0 bases from J; bases unmatched to any gene: 5. In nucleotides, the CDR3 is TGCAGTGCGTACGACAGGGGGCAAGCCAAAAACATTCAGTACTTC. Translated: CSAYDRGQAKNIQYF.

The V call is TRBV18, the J call TRBJ2-1; D is tentatively TRBD1 or TRBD2 (5 bases each). CDR3 length equals 14 residues. With 6 bases removed from V and 9 bases from J, the gap between germline ends came to 18 bases. Looked up from germline, CDR1 is KGHSH and CDR2 is LQKENI. The CDR3 reads CASSDQTGRGEQFF. As DNA, the CDR3 is TGTGCCAGCTCCGACCAAACAGGCCGGGGTGAGCAGTTCTTC.

Only a few counts were recorded for this clonotype. The V gene is TRBV5-1, the J gene TRBJ2-1; tentatively, D is TRBD2 (5 bases). The germline V and J ends were trimmed by 0 bases and 7 bases, with 8 bases remaining between them. Germline CDR1 is SGHRS and CDR2 is YFSETQ. The CDR3 is 13 amino acids. CDR3 sequence: CASSLAVANEQFF. DNA of the CDR3: TGCGCCAGCAGCTTGGCAGTAGCGAATGAGCAGTTCTTC.

This chain joins TRBV5-6 and TRBJ2-1; the D gene is possibly TRBD2 (5 bases). The CDR3 is 17 residues long. The ends were cut back, 0 bases at V and 6 bases at J, with 19 bases in the middle. Germline loops: CDR1 SGHDT, CDR2 YYEEEE. CDR3 amino acids: CASSLARGAGQANEQFF. Here the CDR3 DNA reads TGTGCCAGCAGCTTGGCTCGGGGAGCAGGCCAGGCCAATGAGCAGTTCTTC.

This rearrangement joins TRBV11-2 to TRBJ2-3; 9 bases are shared with TRBD2. Germline lookup yields CDR1 SGHAT and CDR2 FQNNGV. There are 16 residues in the CDR3. The J segment lost 4 bases and the V segment lost 5 bases, leaving 10 bases of the junction unmatched. The CDR3 bases are TGTGCCAGCAGCCTAATGGCGGGAGGGCCTTCAGATACGCAGTATTTT. This translates into CASSLMAGGPSDTQYF.

This chain connects TRBV18 to TRBJ2-6; 9 nucleotides align to TRBD2. The CDR3 is 11 amino acids. CDR1 KGHSH and CDR2 LQKENI come from the germline V gene. The V gene end was trimmed by 4 bases and the J gene end by 19 bases; junction bases not matched to a gene: 5. The CDR3, as DNA: TGTGCCAGCTCACGCCCGGGACTAGCCACTTTC. Translation gives CASSRPGLATF.

The table lists this clonotype with a few counts. The chain employs TRBV24-1 and TRBJ2-1; 11 bases fit TRBD1. The CDR3 spans 15 residues. Germline V gene data show CDR1 as KGHDR and CDR2 as SFDVKD. V was pared by 2 bases and J by 5 bases, with 1 base of the junction left unmatched. CDR3 in DNA: TGTGCCACCAGTGATTCGGGACAGGGGGACAATGAGCAGTTCTTC. It encodes CATSDSGQGDNEQFF.

In its sample, this clonotype was seen a few times. V is TRBV5-1 and J is TRBJ2-1, with D tentatively TRBD1 or TRBD2 (5 bases each). Trimming stripped 5 bases from V and 4 bases from J, with 10 bases between. This CDR3 comprises 13 residues. Germline CDR1 SGHRS, CDR2 YFSETQ. The CDR3 reads CASSGTAYNEQFF. The CDR3 region has the DNA TGCGCCAGCAGTGGGACGGCTTACAATGAGCAGTTCTTC.